The entry below gives a single T cell receptor beta chain sequence along with its context. What it binds is not known. Sequence at one end of the junction differs from germline and may be a read error. Amplification used 60 Vbeta primers and 13 Jbeta primers. This table comes from immunoSEQ multiplex PCR, and its TCRdb copy is limited to in-frame clones, with some not included. Among 65,000 to 85,000 clones listed, 65% to 85% were seen once. This sample is part of a study of cytomegalovirus exposure and HLA in healthy donors. Study-level information: For the approximately 390 genotyped donors, roughly 80% fell within the Caucasian-associated ancestry cluster.

Study-wide results and caveats: A missense DCLRE1C variant was associated with V- and J-gene trimming of TCR beta chains in a later analysis, and an independent cohort replicated the association.

Germline V gives CDR1 GTSNPN, CDR2 SVGIG (reference sequence). The CDR3 covers 13 residues. The specimen sequenced was PBMCs. The chain is built from TRBV30 and TRBJ1-1, with 7 positions matching TRBD1. The receptor was derived from a woman aged 40-49 years in good health and CMV-seropositive. The CDR3 DNA reads as TGTGCCAGGAGGGGGCCCCCTAACACTGAAGCTTTCTTT. Amino acids: CARRGPPNTEAFF.